This T cell receptor beta chain came from a study of radiation and T cells in renal cell carcinoma. Study at large: Nephrectomy followed 15 Gy stereotactic body radiation by 4 weeks. Whole-study results and caveats: Top tumor clonotypes rose in blood 2 weeks post-radiation, then contracted.

The method was immunoSEQ multiplex PCR; TCRdb's version includes in-frame clones alone and lacks a portion of them. The repertoire holds 110,000 to 150,000 clones, with over 65% as singletons. The sample's time point: baseline pretreatment blood. The treatment is: 15 Gy SBRT to primary tumor, nephrectomy 4 weeks later. Blood was sampled at baseline, 2 weeks and 4 weeks after SBRT. This renal cell carcinoma was of the clear cell type. Points on this clone: Its antigen is currently unknown.

Germline V gene data show CDR1 as MRHNA and CDR2 as SNTAGT. V shed 4 bases, J shed 6 bases, and the junction held 12 bases outside the gene matches. The CDR3 extends over 16 amino acids. The material was blood, obtained from a patient whose treatment included radiotherapy and nephrectomy. The sequence was obtained from a woman between 50 and 59 years old with renal cell carcinoma. This chain connects TRBV6-4 to TRBJ1-5, with 7 nucleotides matching TRBD1. CDR3 DNA sequence: TGTGCCAGCAGTGTTCTCGACAGGGTCGGCCGTCAGCCCCAGCATTTT. Protein sequence: CASSVLDRVGRQPQHF.